Given below is one T cell receptor beta chain in context. This entry comes from a study of blood T cell repertoires in COVID-19. Study as a whole: Cohort 3 recovery required two negative PCRs, clearance, or symptom resolution.

Trimming shortened V by 1 base and J by 4 bases, and 11 bases separated the two germline ends. The CDR3 extends over 15 amino acids. In germline, CDR1 is LNHNV, CDR2 YYDKDF (reference sequence). Assay: immunoSEQ multiplex PCR; the TCRdb copy retains only in-frame clones and omits some. The sample lists roughly 190,000 clones; about 88% were seen once. The source is a woman between 40 and 50 years old in a cohort exposed to, infected with or recovered from COVID-19 (not recorded which). This chain links TRBV15 with TRBJ2-1, with D maybe TRBD2 (6 bases). Sequenced sample: PBMCs or T cells enriched from blood (not recorded which). CDR3 residues: CATSRGGLAYNEQFF. The CDR3 coding sequence is TGTGCCACCAGCAGAGGGGGACTGGCGTACAATGAGCAGTTCTTC.